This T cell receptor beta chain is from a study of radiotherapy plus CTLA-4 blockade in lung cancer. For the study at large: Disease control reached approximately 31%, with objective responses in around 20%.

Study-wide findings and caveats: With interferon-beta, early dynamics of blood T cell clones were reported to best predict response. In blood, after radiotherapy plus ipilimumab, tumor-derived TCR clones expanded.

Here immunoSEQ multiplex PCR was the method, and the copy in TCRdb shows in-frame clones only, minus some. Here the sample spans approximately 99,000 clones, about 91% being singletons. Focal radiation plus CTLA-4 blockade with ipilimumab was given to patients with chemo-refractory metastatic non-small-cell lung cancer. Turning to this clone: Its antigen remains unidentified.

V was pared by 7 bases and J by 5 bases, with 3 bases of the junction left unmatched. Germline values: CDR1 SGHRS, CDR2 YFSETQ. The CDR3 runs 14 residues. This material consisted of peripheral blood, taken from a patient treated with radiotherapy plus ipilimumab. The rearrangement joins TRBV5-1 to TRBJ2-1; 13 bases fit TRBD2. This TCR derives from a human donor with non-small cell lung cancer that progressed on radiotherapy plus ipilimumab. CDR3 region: CASLGLAGDNEQFF. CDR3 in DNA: TGCGCCAGCCTAGGACTAGCGGGAGACAATGAGCAGTTCTTC.